Following are 5 T cell receptor beta chains from one sample sequenced in a study of cytomegalovirus exposure and HLA in healthy donors. Use of 60 Vbeta and 13 Jbeta primers characterized the PCR. Profiled with immunoSEQ multiplex PCR; TCRdb holds only in-frame clones, not every one. Of 130,000 or so clones in the sample, roughly 79% were seen once. Sequenced input: PBMCs. Source of these receptors: a woman aged 40 to 50 in good health and CMV-seronegative.

The rearrangement joins TRBV28 to TRBJ2-7, with TRBD1 identical over 8 bases. Germline V gene sequence: CDR1 MDHEN, CDR2 SYDVKM. Trimming took 10 bases from V and 2 from J; bases not matched to a gene: 13. The CDR3 consists of 15 residues. CDR3 DNA: TGTGCCACAGCCCTCAGGGGGCGGGTGACCTACGAGCAGTACTTC. Translation gives CATALRGRVTYEQYF.

The CDR3 bases are TGTGCCAGCAGCTCATTGGACAGGAACGAGCAGTACTTC. Translation gives CASSSLDRNEQYF. The V call is TRBV7-2, the J call TRBJ2-7; TRBD1 matches 7 bases. The CDR3 is 13 amino acids. V lost 4 bases and J lost 5; bases outside the gene matches: 5. Germline V gene lookup returns CDR1 SGHTA and CDR2 FQGNSA.

Only one count was recorded for this clone. The V and J genes are TRBV6-6 and TRBJ1-2; 9 positions match TRBD1. Per germline, CDR1 MNHNY and CDR2 SVGAGI (reference sequence). This CDR3 has 14 residues. V lost 2 bases, J lost 8 bases, and 6 bases stayed unmatched. The DNA of the CDR3 is TGTGCCAGCAGTTACGAAGGGACAGGGAAAGGCTACACCTTC. Translation: CASSYEGTGKGYTF.

The chain couples TRBV2 to TRBJ2-7; TRBD2 aligns across 8 bases. V lost 2 bases, J lost 6 bases, and 6 bases stayed unmatched. The germline V gene encodes CDR1 SNHLY and CDR2 FYNNEI. CDR3 length equals 14 residues. The DNA of the CDR3 is TGTGCCAGCAGTGAACTAGCGGGCTTGCGCGAGCAGTACTTC. Translation gives CASSELAGLREQYF.

The V call is TRBV7-9, the J call TRBJ1-6; D not resolved. V gave up 1 base and J gave up 1 base, with 5 bases separating them. The germline V gene encodes CDR1 SEHNR and CDR2 FQNEAQ (reference sequence). The CDR3 covers 15 residues. CDR3 nucleotides: TGTGCCAGCAGCTTAGGAGGGTCCTATAATTCACCCCTCCACTTT. This encodes CASSLGGSYNSPLHF. The full variable domain, its missing parts supplied by reference TRBV7-9 and TRBJ1-6, is DTGVSQNPRHKITKRGQNVTFRCDPISEHNRLYWYRQTLGQGPEFLTYFQNEAQLEKSRLLSDRFSAERPKGSFSTLEIQRTEQGDSAMYLCASSLGGSYNSPLHFGNGTRLTVT.